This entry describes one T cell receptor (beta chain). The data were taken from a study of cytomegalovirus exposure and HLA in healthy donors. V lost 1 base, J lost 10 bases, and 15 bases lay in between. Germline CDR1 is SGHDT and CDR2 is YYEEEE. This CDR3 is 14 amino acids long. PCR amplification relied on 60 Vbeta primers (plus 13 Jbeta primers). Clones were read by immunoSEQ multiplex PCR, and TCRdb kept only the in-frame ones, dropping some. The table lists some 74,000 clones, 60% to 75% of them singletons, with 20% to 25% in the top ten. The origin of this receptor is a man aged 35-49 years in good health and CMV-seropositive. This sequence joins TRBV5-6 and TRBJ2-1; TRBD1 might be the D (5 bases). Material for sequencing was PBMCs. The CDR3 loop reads CASSLTEGAGEQFF. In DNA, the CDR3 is TGTGCCAGCAGCTTGACTGAAGGGGCAGGAGAGCAGTTCTTC.